Below, one T cell receptor beta chain is given with its context. Antigen: not known. This sample was included in a study of T cell responses to AZD1222 COVID-19 vaccine. Trimming removed 1 base at V and 0 bases at J, with 7 bases between. The V gene's germline CDR1 is SEHNR and CDR2 FQNEAQ (reference sequence). This CDR3 is built from 15 residues. The data were produced by immunoSEQ multiplex PCR, yet TCRdb's version contains in-frame clones alone and is incomplete. The data show 170,000 or so clones, approximately 95% seen once. Study-level findings and limits: Across the whole spike, CD4 TCRs peaked at regions 160-218 and 743-854. Seropositive AZD1222 recipients at baseline numbered only six or seven.

The chain employs TRBV7-9 and TRBJ2-1, with a weak D call TRBD2 (6 bases). This specimen consisted of peripheral blood, obtained 28 days after the second dose of the MenACWY control vaccine. This TCR came from an adult who received the MenACWY meningococcal vaccine as a control. In DNA, the CDR3 is TGTGCCAGCAGCTTAGACGGGGGCTCCTACAATGAGCAGTTCTTC. Its protein is CASSLDGGSYNEQFF.